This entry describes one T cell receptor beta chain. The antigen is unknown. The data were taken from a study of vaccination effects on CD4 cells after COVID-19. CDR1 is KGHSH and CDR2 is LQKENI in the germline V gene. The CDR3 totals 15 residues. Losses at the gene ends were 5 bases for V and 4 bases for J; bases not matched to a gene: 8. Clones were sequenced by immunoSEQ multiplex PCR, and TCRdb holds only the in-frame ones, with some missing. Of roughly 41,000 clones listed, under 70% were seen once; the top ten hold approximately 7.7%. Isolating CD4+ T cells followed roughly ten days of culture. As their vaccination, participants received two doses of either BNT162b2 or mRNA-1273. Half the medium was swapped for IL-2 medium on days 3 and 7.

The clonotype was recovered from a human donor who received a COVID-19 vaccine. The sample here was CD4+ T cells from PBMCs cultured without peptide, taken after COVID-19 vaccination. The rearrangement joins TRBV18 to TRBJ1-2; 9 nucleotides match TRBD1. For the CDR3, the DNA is TGTGCCAGCTCATACCAGACAGGGGGAACCTATGGCTACACCTTC. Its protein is CASSYQTGGTYGYTF.